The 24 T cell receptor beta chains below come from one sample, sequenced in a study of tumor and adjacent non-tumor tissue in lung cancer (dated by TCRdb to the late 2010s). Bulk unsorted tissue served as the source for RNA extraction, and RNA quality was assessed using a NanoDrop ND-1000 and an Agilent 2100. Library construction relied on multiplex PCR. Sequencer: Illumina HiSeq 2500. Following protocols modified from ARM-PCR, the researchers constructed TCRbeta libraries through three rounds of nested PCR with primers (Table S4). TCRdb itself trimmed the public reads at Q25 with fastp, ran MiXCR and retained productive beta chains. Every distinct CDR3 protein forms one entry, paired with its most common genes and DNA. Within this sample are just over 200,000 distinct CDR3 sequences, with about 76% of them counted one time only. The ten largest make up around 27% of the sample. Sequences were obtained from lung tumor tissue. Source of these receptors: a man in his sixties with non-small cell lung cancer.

CDR3 in DNA: TGCAGCGCCTCAGGGGAGAGCGGTGAAAAACTGTTTTTT. It is translated as CSASGESGEKLFF. The chain combines TRBV29-1 with TRBJ1-4; D is perhaps TRBD1 (6 bases). Germline V gene data show CDR1 as SQVTM and CDR2 as ANQGSEA. With 7 bases removed from V and 7 bases from J, the gap between germline ends came to 16 bases. The CDR3 loop spans 13 amino acids.

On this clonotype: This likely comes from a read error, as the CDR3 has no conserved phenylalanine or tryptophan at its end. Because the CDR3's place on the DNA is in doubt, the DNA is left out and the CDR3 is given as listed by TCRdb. CDR3 sequence: CSARGGTGGFGQYL. This sequence joins TRBV20-1 and TRBJ2-7; TRBD1, the table's D call, lacks a check against the DNA. 14 amino acids form the CDR3, both terminal residues included. Germline CDR1 and CDR2: DFQATT and SNEGSKA (reference sequence).

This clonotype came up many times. This CDR3 reads CASSLFRGPSTDTQYF. In DNA form, the CDR3 reads TGTGCCAGCAGTTTATTCCGGGGTCCTAGCACAGATACGCAGTATTTT. The rearrangement joins TRBV6-2 or TRBV6-3 to TRBJ2-3; TRBD2 is a possible D gene (5 bases). V shed 4 bases and J shed 0 bases, with 14 bases lying between them. The CDR3 runs to 16 residues. The V gene's germline CDR1 is MNHEY and CDR2 SVGEGT.

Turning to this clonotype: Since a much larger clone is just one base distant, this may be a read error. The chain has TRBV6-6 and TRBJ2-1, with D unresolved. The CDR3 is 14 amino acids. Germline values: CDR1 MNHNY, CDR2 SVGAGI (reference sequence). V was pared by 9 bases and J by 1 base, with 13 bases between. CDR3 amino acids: CARKGTGSYNEQFF. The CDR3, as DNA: TGTGCCAGGAAGGGTACCGGATCCTACAATGAGCAGTTCTTC.

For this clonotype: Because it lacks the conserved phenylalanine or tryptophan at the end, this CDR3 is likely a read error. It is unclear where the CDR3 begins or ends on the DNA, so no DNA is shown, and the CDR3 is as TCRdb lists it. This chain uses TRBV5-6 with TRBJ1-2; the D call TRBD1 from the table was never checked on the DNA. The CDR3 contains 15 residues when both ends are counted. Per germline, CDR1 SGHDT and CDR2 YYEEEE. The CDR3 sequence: CASSFGGQGVLGYTL.

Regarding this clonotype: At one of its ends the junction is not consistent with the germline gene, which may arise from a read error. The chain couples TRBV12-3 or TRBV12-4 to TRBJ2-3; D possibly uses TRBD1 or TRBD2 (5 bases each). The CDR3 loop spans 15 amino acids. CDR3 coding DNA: TGTGCCAGCAGCGAGGGGATAAGAGCCACAGATAAGCAGTATTTT. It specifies CASSEGIRATDKQYF.

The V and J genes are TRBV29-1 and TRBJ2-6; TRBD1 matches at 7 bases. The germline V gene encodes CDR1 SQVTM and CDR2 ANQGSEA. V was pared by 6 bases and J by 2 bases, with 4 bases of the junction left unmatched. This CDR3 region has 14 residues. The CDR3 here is CSVTGQAGANVLTF. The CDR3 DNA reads TGCAGCGTAACCGGACAGGCTGGGGCCAACGTCCTGACTTTC.

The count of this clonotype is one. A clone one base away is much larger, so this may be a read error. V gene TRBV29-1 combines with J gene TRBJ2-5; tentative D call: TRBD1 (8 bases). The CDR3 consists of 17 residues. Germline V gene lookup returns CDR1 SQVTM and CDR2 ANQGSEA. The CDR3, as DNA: TGCAGCCATGGGGACAGGAGCCTAGCGGAGCAAAGAGAGACCCAGAACTTC. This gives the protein CSHGDRSLAEQRETQNF.

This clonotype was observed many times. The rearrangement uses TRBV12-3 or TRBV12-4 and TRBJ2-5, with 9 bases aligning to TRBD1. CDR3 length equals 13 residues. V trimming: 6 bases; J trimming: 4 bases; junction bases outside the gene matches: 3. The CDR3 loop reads CASRWTGAETQYF. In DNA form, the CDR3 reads TGTGCCAGCAGATGGACAGGGGCAGAGACCCAGTACTTC.

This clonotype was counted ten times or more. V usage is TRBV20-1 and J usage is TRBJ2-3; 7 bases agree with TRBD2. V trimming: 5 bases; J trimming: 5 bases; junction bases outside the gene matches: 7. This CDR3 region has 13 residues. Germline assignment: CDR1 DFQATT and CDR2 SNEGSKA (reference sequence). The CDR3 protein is CSASGRVEDTQYF. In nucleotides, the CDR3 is TGCAGTGCTTCAGGGAGGGTGGAAGATACGCAGTATTTT.

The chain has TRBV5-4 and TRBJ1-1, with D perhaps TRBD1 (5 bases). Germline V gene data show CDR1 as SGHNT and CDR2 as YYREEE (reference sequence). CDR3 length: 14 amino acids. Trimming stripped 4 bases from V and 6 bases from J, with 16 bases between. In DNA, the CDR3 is TGTGCCAGCAGCGCTATAGGGGTACGTGCTGAAGCTTTCTTT. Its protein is CASSAIGVRAEAFF.

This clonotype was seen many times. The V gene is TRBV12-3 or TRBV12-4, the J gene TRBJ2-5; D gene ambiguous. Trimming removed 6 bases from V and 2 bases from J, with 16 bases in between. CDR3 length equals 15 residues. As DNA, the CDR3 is TGTGCCAGCAGGCATAGTGGGGTTGTTCAAGAGACCCAGTACTTC. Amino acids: CASRHSGVVQETQYF.

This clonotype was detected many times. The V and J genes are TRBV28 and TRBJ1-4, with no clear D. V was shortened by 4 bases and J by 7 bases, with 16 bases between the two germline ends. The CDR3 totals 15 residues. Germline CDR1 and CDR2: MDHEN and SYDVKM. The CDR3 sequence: CASSSPGSTGEKLFF. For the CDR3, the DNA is TGTGCCAGCAGTTCACCGGGGTCGACCGGTGAAAAACTGTTTTTT.

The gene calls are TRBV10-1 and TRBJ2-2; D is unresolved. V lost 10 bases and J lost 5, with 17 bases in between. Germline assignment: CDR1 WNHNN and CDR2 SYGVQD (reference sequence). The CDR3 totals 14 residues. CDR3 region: CANNDSWMTGELFF. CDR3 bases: TGCGCCAACAATGACTCCTGGATGACCGGGGAGCTGTTTTTT.

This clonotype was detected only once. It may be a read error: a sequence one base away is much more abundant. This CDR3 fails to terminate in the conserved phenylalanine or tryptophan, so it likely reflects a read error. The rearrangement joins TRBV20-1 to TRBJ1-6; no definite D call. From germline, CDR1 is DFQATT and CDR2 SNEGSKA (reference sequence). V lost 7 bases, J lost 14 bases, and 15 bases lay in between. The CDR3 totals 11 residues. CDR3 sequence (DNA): TGCAGTGTTGGCAGAGACTTGGCCCTCCACTCT. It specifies CSVGRDLALHS.

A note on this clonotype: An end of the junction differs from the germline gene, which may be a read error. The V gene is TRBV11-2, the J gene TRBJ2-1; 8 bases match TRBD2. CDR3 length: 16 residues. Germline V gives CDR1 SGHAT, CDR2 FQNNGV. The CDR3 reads CASSYLGGTRINGQFF. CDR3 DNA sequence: TGTGCTAGCAGCTACCTAGGGGGGACTAGAATAAATGGGCAGTTCTTC.

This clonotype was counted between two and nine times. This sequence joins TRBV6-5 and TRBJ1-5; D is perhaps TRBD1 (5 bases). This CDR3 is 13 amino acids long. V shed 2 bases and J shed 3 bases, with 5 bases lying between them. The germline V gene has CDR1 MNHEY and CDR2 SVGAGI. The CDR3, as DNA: TGTGCCAGCAGTTACGGGACCAATCAGCCCCAGCATTTT. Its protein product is CASSYGTNQPQHF.

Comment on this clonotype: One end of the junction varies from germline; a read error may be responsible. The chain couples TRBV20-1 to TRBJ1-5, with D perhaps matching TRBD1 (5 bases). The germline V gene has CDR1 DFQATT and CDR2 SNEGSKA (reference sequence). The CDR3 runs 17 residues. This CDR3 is CSARVGARVRSNQAQHF. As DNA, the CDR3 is TGCAGTGCTAGAGTTGGGGCCAGGGTCCGGAGCAATCAGGCCCAGCATTTC.

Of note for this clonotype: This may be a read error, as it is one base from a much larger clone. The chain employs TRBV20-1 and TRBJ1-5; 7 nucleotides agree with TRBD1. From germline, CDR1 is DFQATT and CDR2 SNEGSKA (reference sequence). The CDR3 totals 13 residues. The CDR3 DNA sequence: TGCAGTGCCAGGGGGGACTCCAATAAGCCCCAGCATTTT. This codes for CSARGDSNKPQHF.

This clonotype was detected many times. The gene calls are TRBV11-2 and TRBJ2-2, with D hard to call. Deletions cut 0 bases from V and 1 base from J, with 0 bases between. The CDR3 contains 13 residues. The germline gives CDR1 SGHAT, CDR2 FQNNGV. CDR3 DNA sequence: TGTGCCAGCAGCTTAGAGAACACCGGGGAGCTGTTTTTT. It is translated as CASSLENTGELFF.

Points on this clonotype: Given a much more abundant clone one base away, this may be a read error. The CDR3 region has the DNA TGCGCCAGCAGCCAAGATGGGAAGACCCAGTACTTC. As protein: CASSQDGKTQYF. V gene TRBV4-1 combines with J gene TRBJ2-5; D is undetermined. CDR3 length: 12 amino acids. CDR1 is MGHRA, CDR2 YSYEKL, per germline. V was pared by 0 bases and J by 6 bases, with 5 bases between.

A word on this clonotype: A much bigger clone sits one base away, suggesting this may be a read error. CDR3 sequence: CASSLGGGYNEQSF. The CDR3 coding sequence is TGTGCCAGCAGCTTAGGGGGGGGATACAATGAGCAGTCCTTC. The chain recombines TRBV11-3 with TRBJ2-1, with 7 positions matching TRBD2. Per germline, CDR1 SGHNT and CDR2 YENEEA. The CDR3 is 14 amino acids.

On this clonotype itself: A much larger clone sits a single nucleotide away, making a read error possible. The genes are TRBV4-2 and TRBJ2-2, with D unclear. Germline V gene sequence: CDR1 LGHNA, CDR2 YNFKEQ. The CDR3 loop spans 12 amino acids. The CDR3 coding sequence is TGTACCAGCAGCCAAGGCACCGGGGAGCTGTTTTTT. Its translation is CTSSQGTGELFF.

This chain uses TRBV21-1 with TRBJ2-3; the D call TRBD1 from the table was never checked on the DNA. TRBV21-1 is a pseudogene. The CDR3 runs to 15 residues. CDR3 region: CASSLQGALTDKQYF. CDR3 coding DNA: TGTGCCAGCAGCCTACAGGGGGCGCTAACAGATAAGCAGTATTTT.